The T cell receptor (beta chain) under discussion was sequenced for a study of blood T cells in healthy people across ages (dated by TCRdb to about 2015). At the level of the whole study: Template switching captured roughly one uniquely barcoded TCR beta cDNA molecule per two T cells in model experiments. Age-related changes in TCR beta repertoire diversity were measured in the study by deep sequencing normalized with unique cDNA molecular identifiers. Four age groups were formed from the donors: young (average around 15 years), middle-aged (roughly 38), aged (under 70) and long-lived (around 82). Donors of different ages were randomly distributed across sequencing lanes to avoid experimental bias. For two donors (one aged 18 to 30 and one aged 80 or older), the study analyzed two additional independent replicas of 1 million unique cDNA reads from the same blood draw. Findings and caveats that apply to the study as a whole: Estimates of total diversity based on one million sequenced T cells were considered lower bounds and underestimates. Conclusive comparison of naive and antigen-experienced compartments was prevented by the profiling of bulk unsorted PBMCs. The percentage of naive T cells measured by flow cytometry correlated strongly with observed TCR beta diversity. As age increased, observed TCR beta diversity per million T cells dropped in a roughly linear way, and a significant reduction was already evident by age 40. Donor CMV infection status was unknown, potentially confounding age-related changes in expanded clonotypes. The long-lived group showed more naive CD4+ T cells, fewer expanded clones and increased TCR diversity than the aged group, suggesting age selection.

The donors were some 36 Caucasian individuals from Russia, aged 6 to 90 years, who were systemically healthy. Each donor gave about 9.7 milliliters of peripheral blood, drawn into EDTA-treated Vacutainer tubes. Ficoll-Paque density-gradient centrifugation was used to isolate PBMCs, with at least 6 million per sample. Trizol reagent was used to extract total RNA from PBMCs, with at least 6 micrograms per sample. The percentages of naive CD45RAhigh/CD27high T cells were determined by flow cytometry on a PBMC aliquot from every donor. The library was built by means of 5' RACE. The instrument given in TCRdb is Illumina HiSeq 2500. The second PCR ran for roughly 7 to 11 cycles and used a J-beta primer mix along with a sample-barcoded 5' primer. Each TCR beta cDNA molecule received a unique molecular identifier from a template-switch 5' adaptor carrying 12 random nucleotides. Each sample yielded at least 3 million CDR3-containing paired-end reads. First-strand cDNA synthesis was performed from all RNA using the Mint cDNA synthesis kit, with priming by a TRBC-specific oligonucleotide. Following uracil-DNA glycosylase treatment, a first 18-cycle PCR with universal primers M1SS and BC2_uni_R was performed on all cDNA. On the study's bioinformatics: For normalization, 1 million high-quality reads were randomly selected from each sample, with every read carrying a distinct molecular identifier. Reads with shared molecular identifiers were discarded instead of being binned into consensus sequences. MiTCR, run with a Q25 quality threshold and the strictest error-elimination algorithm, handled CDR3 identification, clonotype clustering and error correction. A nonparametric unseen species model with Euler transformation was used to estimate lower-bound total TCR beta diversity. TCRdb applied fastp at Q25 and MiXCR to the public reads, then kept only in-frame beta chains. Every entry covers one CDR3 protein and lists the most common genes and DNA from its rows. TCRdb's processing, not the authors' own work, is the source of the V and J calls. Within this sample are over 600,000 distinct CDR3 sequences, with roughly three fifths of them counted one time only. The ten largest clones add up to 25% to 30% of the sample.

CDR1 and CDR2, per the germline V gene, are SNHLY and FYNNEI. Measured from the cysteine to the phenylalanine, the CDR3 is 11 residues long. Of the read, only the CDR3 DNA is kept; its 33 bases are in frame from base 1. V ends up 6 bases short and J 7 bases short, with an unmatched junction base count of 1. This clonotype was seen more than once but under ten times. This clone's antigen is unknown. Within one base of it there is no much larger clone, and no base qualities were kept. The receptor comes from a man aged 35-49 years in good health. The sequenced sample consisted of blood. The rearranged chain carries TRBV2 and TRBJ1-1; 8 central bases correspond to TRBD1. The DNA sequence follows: TGTGCCAGCAGGGGACAGGTTGAAGCTTTCTTT. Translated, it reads CASRGQVEAFF.